Presented here are 10 T cell receptor beta chains from one specimen sequenced in a study of cytomegalovirus exposure and HLA in healthy donors (dated by TCRdb to 2015 to 2018). Library method: the immunoSEQ multiplex PCR assay. For the multiplex PCR, a mixture combining 60 forward primers for TCR Vbeta segments and 13 reverse primers for TCR Jbeta segments was used. Here the immuneACCESS table is served through TCRdb, limited to in-frame sequences with V and J called. Missing clones are a known gap in these copies; in checked studies unresolved V genes cover under half, and the rest lacks a known reason. The sample yields about 140,000 clones; about 80% were counted once. Approximately 1.5% of the sample is in the top ten clones. The specimen was PBMCs. The source of these receptors is a man aged 25-45 years in good health and CMV-seropositive.

This clone was recorded only once. The CDR3 sequence is CASSQARGTSGSELFF. The CDR3 bases are TGTGCCAGCAGCCAGGCTCGGGGGACTAGCGGGAGTGAGCTGTTTTTT. The genes are TRBV4-2 and TRBJ2-2, with 14 nucleotides matching TRBD2. V trimming: 3 bases; J trimming: 11 bases; junction bases outside the gene matches: 8. Germline CDR1 reads LGHNA; CDR2 reads YNFKEQ. The CDR3 has 16 residues.

The gene calls are TRBV4-1 and TRBJ2-7; 7 nucleotides line up with TRBD2. Losses at the gene ends were 0 bases for V and 6 bases for J; bases not matched to a gene: 5. Germline lookup yields CDR1 MGHRA and CDR2 YSYEKL. This CDR3 has 14 residues. The CDR3 nucleotides are TGCGCCAGCAGCCAAGAATCGGGGGGAGGCGAGCAGTACTTC. Translating gives CASSQESGGGEQYF.

Regarding this clone: A read error may account for a junction end that differs from germline. This sequence joins TRBV7-9 and TRBJ1-5, with D unresolved. The CDR3 loop spans 12 amino acids. CDR1 SEHNR and CDR2 FQNEAQ come from the germline V gene (reference sequence). CDR3 amino acids: CSSSLSGQPQHF. The CDR3 DNA sequence: TGTTCCAGCAGCCTATCGGGTCAGCCCCAGCATTTT.

The gene calls are TRBV13 and TRBJ2-5; D is undetermined. The germline gives CDR1 PRHDT, CDR2 FYEKMQ (reference sequence). This CDR3 comprises 13 residues. V gave up 4 bases and J gave up 5 bases, with 11 bases separating them. For the CDR3, the DNA is TGTGCCAGCAGCTCCGGAGTTCTGGAGACCCAGTACTTC. Encoded protein: CASSSGVLETQYF.

The chain combines TRBV19 with TRBJ1-5; 8 positions agree with TRBD1. The CDR3 spans 14 residues. In germline, CDR1 is LNHDA, CDR2 SQIVND (reference sequence). J lost 7 bases, V lost 7 bases, and 9 bases had no gene match. CDR3 DNA: TGTGCCAGTACGACCGGACAGGGTGGACAGCCCCAGCATTTT. Translating gives CASTTGQGGQPQHF.

V and J are TRBV28 and TRBJ2-7; 11 nucleotides align to TRBD2. Germline CDR1 is MDHEN and CDR2 is SYDVKM. V was clipped by 6 bases and J by 0 bases; unmatched bases: 4. This CDR3 is 15 amino acids long. This CDR3 is CASRLAGVRSYEQYF. CDR3 nucleotides: TGTGCCAGCAGACTAGCGGGGGTACGCTCCTACGAGCAGTACTTC.

This clone was counted between two and nine times. The chain employs TRBV27 and TRBJ1-2; 8 nucleotides line up with TRBD1. V trimming: 5 bases; J trimming: 3 bases; junction bases outside the gene matches: 5. The CDR3 extends over 14 amino acids. CDR1 is MNHEY, CDR2 SMNVEV, per germline (reference sequence). CDR3 protein: CASSLQGGDYGYTF. CDR3 nucleotide sequence: TGTGCCAGCAGTCTACAGGGGGGGGACTATGGCTACACCTTC.

The rearrangement joins TRBV4-2 to TRBJ1-4, with TRBD1 identical over 11 bases. This CDR3 has 19 amino acids. Germline trimming cut 0 bases from V and 0 bases from J; bases unmatched to any gene: 6. CDR1 and CDR2 (germline): LGHNA, YNFKEQ. The CDR3 sequence: CASSQEVGTGGATNEKLFF. The CDR3 DNA reads as TGTGCCAGCAGCCAAGAAGTAGGGACAGGGGGTGCAACTAATGAAAAACTGTTTTTT.

The rearrangement joins TRBV19 to TRBJ1-4, with 7 bases identical to TRBD1. The CDR3 covers 14 residues. CDR1 LNHDA and CDR2 SQIVND come from the germline V gene (reference sequence). V lost 6 bases, J lost 8 bases, and 9 bases stayed unmatched. The CDR3 loop reads CASRPTGLGEKLFF. The CDR3 region has the DNA TGTGCCAGTAGGCCGACAGGGTTGGGGGAAAAACTGTTTTTT.

The chain combines TRBV2 with TRBJ1-5; D is unresolved. Trimming took 6 bases from V and 2 from J, leaving 14 bases between them. Germline CDR1 reads SNHLY; CDR2 reads FYNNEI. This CDR3 is 15 amino acids long. The CDR3 spells CASRKVGIGNQPQHF. Written as DNA, the CDR3 is TGTGCCAGCAGGAAGGTGGGCATCGGCAATCAGCCCCAGCATTTT.